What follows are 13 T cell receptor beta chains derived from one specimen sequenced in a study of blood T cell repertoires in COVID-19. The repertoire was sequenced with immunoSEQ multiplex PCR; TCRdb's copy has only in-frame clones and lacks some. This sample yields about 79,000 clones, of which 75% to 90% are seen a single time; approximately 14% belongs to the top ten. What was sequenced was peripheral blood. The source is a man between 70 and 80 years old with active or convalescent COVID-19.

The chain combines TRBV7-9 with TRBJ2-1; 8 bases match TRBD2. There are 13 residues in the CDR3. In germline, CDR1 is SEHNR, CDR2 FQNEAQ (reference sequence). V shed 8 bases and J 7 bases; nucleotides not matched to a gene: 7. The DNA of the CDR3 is TGTGCCAGCCGTGGCGGGAGGTGGAATGAGCAGTTCTTC. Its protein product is CASRGGRWNEQFF.

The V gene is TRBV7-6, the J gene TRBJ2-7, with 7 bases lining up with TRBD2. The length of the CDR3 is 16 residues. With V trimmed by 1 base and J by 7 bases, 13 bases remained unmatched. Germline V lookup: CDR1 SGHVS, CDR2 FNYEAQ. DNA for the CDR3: TGTGCCAGCAGCTTAGTTTCCCCGCGGGGGTACGGGGAGCAGTACTTC. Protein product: CASSLVSPRGYGEQYF.

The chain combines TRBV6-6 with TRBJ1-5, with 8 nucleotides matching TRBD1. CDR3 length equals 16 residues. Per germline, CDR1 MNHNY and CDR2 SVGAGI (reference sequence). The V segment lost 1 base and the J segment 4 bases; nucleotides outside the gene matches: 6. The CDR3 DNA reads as TGTGCCAGCAGTTACTTCGGGACAGGACGGAATCAGCCCCAGCATTTT. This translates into CASSYFGTGRNQPQHF.

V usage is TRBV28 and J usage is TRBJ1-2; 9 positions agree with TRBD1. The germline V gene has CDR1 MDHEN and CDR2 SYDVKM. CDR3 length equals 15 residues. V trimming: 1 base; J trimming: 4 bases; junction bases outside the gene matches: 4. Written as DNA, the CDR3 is TGTGCCAGCAGTTTATACAGGGGGCATATCTATGGCTACACCTTC. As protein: CASSLYRGHIYGYTF.

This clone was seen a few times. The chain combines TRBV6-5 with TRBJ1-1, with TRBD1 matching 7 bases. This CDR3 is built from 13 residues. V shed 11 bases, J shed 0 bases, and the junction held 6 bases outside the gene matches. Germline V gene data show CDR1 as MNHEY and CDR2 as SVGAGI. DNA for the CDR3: TGTGCCGTCGAGGGACAGTTGAACACTGAAGCTTTCTTT. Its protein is CAVEGQLNTEAFF.

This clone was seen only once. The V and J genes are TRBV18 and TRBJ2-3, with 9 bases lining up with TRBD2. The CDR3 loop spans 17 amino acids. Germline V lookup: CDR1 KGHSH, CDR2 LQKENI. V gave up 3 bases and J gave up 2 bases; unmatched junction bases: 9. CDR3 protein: CASSPWTSAMITDTQYF. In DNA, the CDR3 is TGTGCCAGCTCACCGTGGACTAGCGCGATGATCACAGATACGCAGTATTTT.

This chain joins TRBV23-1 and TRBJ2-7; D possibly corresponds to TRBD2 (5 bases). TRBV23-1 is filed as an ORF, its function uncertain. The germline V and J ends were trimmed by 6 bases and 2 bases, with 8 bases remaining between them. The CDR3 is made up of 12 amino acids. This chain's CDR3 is CASRKRAYEQYF. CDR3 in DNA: TGCGCCAGCAGAAAGAGGGCCTACGAGCAGTACTTC.

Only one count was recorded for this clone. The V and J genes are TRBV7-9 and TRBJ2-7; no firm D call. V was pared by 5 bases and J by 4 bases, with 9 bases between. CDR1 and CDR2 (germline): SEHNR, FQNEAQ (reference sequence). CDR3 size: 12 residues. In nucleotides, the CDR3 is TGTGCCAGCAGCCCCAGTTCTTACGAGCAGTACTTC. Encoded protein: CASSPSSYEQYF.

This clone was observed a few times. The chain's CDR3 is CASSYSGLAGQSSYNEQFF. The CDR3, as DNA: TGTGCCAGCAGTTACTCGGGGCTAGCGGGCCAAAGCTCCTACAATGAGCAGTTCTTC. The gene calls are TRBV6-2 or TRBV6-3 and TRBJ2-1; the match to TRBD2 covers 8 bases. CDR1 and CDR2 (germline): MNHEY, SVGEGT. Trimming removed 0 bases from V and 0 bases from J; junction bases left unmatched: 10. The CDR3 is 19 amino acids.

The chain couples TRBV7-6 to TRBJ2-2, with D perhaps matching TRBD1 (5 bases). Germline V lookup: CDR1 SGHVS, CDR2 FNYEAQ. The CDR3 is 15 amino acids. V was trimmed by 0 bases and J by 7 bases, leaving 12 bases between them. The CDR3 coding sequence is TGTGCCAGCAGCTTAGCAGCAGGGTGGATCGGGGAGCTGTTTTTT. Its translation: CASSLAAGWIGELFF. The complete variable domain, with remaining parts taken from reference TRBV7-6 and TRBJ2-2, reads GAGVSQSPRYKVTKRGQDVALRCDPISGHVSLYWYRQALGQGPEFLTYFNYEAQQDKSGLPNDRFSAERPEGSISTLTIQRTEQRDSAMYRCASSLAAGWIGELFFGEGSRLTVL.

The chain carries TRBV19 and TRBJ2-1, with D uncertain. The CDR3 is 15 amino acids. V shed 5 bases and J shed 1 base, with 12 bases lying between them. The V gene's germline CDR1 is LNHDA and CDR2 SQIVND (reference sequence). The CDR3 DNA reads TGTGCCAGTAGTCCCCAAGACAAGTCCTACAATGAGCAGTTCTTC. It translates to CASSPQDKSYNEQFF.

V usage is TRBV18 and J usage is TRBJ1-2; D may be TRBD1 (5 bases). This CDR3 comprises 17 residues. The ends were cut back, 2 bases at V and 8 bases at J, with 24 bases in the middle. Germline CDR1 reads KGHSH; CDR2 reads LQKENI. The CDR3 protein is CASSPVAGHPRSVGYTF. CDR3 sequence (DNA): TGTGCCAGCTCACCAGTCGCAGGGCACCCGAGGTCTGTCGGCTACACCTTC.

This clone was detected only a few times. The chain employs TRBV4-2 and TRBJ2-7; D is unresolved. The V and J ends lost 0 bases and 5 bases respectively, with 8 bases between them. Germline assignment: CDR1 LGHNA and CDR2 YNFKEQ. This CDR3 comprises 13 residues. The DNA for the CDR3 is TGTGCCAGCAGCCAAGAGGCCTTCGACGAGCAGTACTTC. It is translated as CASSQEAFDEQYF.